Described below is a single T cell receptor beta chain sequence and its context. Antigen unknown. The source of the sample is a study of identical twins. CDR1 is SGHTA and CDR2 is FQGNSA in the germline V gene. The CDR3 extends over 14 amino acids. V was pared by 0 bases and J by 6 bases, with 11 bases between. TCRdb redid the calling of the 5' RACE reads with MiXCR, one entry per CDR3 protein. The table has 550,000 to 700,000 distinct CDR3 sequences, 9% to 10% seen once. Broader study findings: Weaker excess sharing between twins was seen in beta out-of-frame sequences.

This same sample was also taken into another study, of yellow fever vaccine responses in identical twins.

The sequenced material came from PBMCs. The receptor comes from a young woman in good health. This chain links TRBV7-2 with TRBJ2-5, with D unresolved. The CDR3 protein is CASSLAAFPKTQYF. For the CDR3, the DNA is TGTGCCAGCAGCTTAGCTGCCTTCCCGAAGACCCAGTACTTC.